The TCR beta chain under discussion was sequenced for a study of OX40 agonist ivuxolimab in advanced cancers. Only in-frame clones appear in the TCRdb table, and some are missing; sequencing was by immunoSEQ multiplex PCR. The repertoire holds 25,000 to 35,000 clones, with approximately 84% as singletons. CDR1 is SQVTM and CDR2 is ANQGSEA in the germline V gene. The length of the CDR3 is 13 residues. J lost 5 bases, V lost 6 bases, and 6 bases had no gene match. Findings and limits, study-wide: Both blood CD4+ and CD8+ T cells showed clonal growth by week 6 at 0.1 to 3.0 mg/kg.

About this clone: Its antigen is currently unknown.

The chain employs TRBV29-1 and TRBJ2-1, with 8 bases fitting TRBD1. Sequencing was performed on CD4+ or CD8+ T cells sorted from blood, taken in a trial of the OX40 agonist ivuxolimab. The source of this sequence is an adult with an advanced solid tumor such as melanoma, head and neck, liver or kidney cancer. The CDR3 loop reads CSVETGEDNEQFF. As DNA, the CDR3 is TGCAGCGTGGAGACAGGGGAGGACAATGAGCAGTTCTTC.